Presented here are 31 T cell receptor beta chains from one specimen sequenced in a study of control samples from healthy donors and cancer patients. This table comes from immunoSEQ multiplex PCR, and its TCRdb copy is limited to in-frame clones, with some not included. The sample holds 15,000 or so clones, about 90% seen once. Sample: PBMCs. These receptors all come from a woman in her seventies with colorectal cancer.

This sequence joins TRBV2 and TRBJ2-5; D not resolved. The germline V gene has CDR1 SNHLY and CDR2 FYNNEI. Trimming left V 6 bases short and J 0 bases short, with 8 bases between. This CDR3 has 13 amino acids. DNA for the CDR3: TGTGCCAGCAGCCGACGGAACCAAGAGACCCAGTACTTC. This sequence encodes CASSRRNQETQYF.

This chain connects TRBV4-1 to TRBJ1-2; 10 bases fit TRBD1. The CDR3 length is 17 residues. Germline V gene data show CDR1 as MGHRA and CDR2 as YSYEKL. Unmatched junction bases numbered 12, after V lost 0 bases and J lost 8 bases. The CDR3 loop reads CASSQDPGTGEILGYTF. The CDR3 coding sequence is TGCGCCAGCAGCCAAGATCCCGGGACAGGGGAAATCCTAGGCTACACCTTC.

The genes are TRBV20-1 and TRBJ1-1; 7 bases line up with TRBD1. Looked up from germline, CDR1 is DFQATT and CDR2 is SNEGSKA (reference sequence). The CDR3 length is 11 residues. V lost 7 bases and J lost 11; bases outside the gene matches: 10. This CDR3 reads CSVTGDGGAFF. The CDR3 nucleotides are TGCAGTGTAACAGGGGACGGAGGGGCTTTCTTT.

This chain joins TRBV19 and TRBJ2-1; D remains unclear. Trimming took 7 bases from V and 4 from J, leaving 8 bases between them. Germline values: CDR1 LNHDA, CDR2 SQIVND (reference sequence). The CDR3 is made up of 12 amino acids. Here the CDR3 DNA reads TGTGCCAGTACGTCCAGGTACAATGAGCAGTTCTTC. Translation gives CASTSRYNEQFF.

The rearrangement joins TRBV11-2 to TRBJ1-2; D is undetermined. V lost 1 base and J 4 bases, leaving 4 bases between the germline ends. The CDR3 runs 12 residues. The V gene's germline CDR1 is SGHAT and CDR2 FQNNGV. The CDR3 bases are TGTGCCAGCAGCTTAGGGACCTATGGCTACACCTTC. Translated, it gives CASSLGTYGYTF.

The V and J genes are TRBV11-2 and TRBJ2-7; 8 bases map to TRBD1. With V trimmed by 5 bases and J by 5 bases, 8 bases remained unmatched. CDR1 and CDR2 from the germline V gene are SGHAT and FQNNGV. This CDR3 spans 14 amino acids. The CDR3, as DNA: TGTGCCAGCAGCCCGCGGACAGGGAGTCACGAGCAGTACTTC. Its translation: CASSPRTGSHEQYF.

This chain joins TRBV5-1 and TRBJ1-1, with a weak D call TRBD1 (5 bases). CDR3 size: 14 residues. Germline assignment: CDR1 SGHRS and CDR2 YFSETQ. V was cut by 3 bases and J by 1 base, with 10 bases left in between. CDR3 in amino acids: CASSWGRRNTEAFF. The CDR3 DNA reads as TGCGCCAGCAGCTGGGGCAGGAGGAACACTGAAGCTTTCTTT.

The genes are TRBV11-3 and TRBJ2-1; D gene unclear. Germline CDR1 and CDR2: SGHNT and YENEEA. The CDR3 extends over 15 amino acids. V was pared by 5 bases and J by 0 bases, with 11 bases between. The CDR3 sequence: CASSAQGNSYNEQFF. In DNA, the CDR3 is TGTGCCAGCAGCGCCCAAGGGAACTCCTACAATGAGCAGTTCTTC.

V usage is TRBV3-1 (or the pseudogene TRBV3-2) and J usage is TRBJ2-3; 13 bases line up with TRBD2. CDR1 is LGHDT, CDR2 YNNKEL, per germline (reference sequence). V gave up 4 bases and J gave up 6 bases; unmatched junction bases: 7. CDR3 size: 16 residues. The CDR3 here is CASSPTSGRASDTQYF. The CDR3 bases are TGTGCCAGCAGCCCAACTAGCGGGAGGGCATCGGATACGCAGTATTTT.

The chain links TRBV7-6 to TRBJ2-1; 11 positions match TRBD2. V shed 7 bases and J 0 bases; nucleotides not matched to a gene: 5. The germline V gene has CDR1 SGHVS and CDR2 FNYEAQ. The CDR3 length is 16 residues. CDR3 in DNA: TGTGCCAGCACTGAGACTAGCGGGACCTCCTACAATGAGCAGTTCTTC. Translation gives CASTETSGTSYNEQFF. The full variable domain, rest sourced from reference TRBV7-6 and TRBJ2-1, is GAGVSQSPRYKVTKRGQDVALRCDPISGHVSLYWYRQALGQGPEFLTYFNYEAQQDKSGLPNDRFSAERPEGSISTLTIQRTEQRDSAMYRCASTETSGTSYNEQFFGPGTRLTVL.

The chain couples TRBV10-3 to TRBJ1-1; 7 nucleotides align to TRBD1. The CDR3 is made up of 15 amino acids. Looked up from germline, CDR1 is ENHRY and CDR2 is SYGVKD. The V segment lost 10 bases and the J segment 6 bases; nucleotides outside the gene matches: 17. In DNA, the CDR3 is TGTGCCAACCCCCAGGGGGGGGATATCGAACCTGAAGCTTTCTTT. It is translated as CANPQGGDIEPEAFF.

This sequence joins TRBV7-9 and TRBJ1-5; D unclear. CDR3 length: 13 amino acids. Germline V lookup: CDR1 SEHNR, CDR2 FQNEAQ (reference sequence). Trimming stripped 5 bases from V and 1 base from J, with 6 bases between. The CDR3 reads CASSPDSNQPQHF. CDR3 bases: TGTGCCAGCAGCCCGGACAGCAATCAGCCCCAGCATTTT. Full variable domain (missing parts from reference TRBV7-9 and TRBJ1-5): DTGVSQNPRHKITKRGQNVTFRCDPISEHNRLYWYRQTLGQGPEFLTYFQNEAQLEKSRLLSDRFSAERPKGSFSTLEIQRTEQGDSAMYLCASSPDSNQPQHFGDGTRLSIL.

The rearrangement uses TRBV5-1 and TRBJ2-5; 10 bases match TRBD2. Germline assignment: CDR1 SGHRS and CDR2 YFSETQ. Germline trimming cut 4 bases from V and 1 base from J; bases unmatched to any gene: 22. CDR3 size: 21 residues. CDR3 loop: CASSPPASLAGARGAQETQYF. The CDR3 nucleotides read TGCGCCAGCAGCCCGCCCGCATCCCTAGCGGGAGCGCGGGGGGCCCAAGAGACCCAGTACTTC.

This clone was detected only once. This chain joins TRBV5-5 and TRBJ2-1, with D hard to call. The ends were cut back, 0 bases at V and 0 bases at J, with 7 bases in the middle. From germline, CDR1 is SGHKS and CDR2 YYEKEE (reference sequence). CDR3 length: 15 amino acids. Here the CDR3 reads CASSLGVYSYNEQFF. The CDR3, as DNA: TGTGCCAGCAGCTTGGGGGTCTACTCCTACAATGAGCAGTTCTTC.

The chain uses TRBV19 and TRBJ2-7; weak D call: TRBD2 (7 bases). V was clipped by 5 bases and J by 3 bases, with 17 bases between them. Germline CDR1 is LNHDA and CDR2 is SQIVND (reference sequence). The CDR3 has 15 residues. The CDR3 loop reads CASSAPGGRGYEQYF. The DNA for the CDR3 is TGTGCCAGTAGTGCACCGGGGGGCAGGGGCTACGAGCAGTACTTC.

This chain uses TRBV4-3 with TRBJ1-4, with D tentatively TRBD1 (5 bases). The germline gives CDR1 LGHNA, CDR2 YSLEER. CDR3 length: 13 residues. The V end was cut by 1 base, the J end by 13 bases, with 13 bases between. DNA of the CDR3: TGCGCCAGCAGCCAAGTGGGACCGAGTGGACTGTTTTTT. This gives the protein CASSQVGPSGLFF.

The chain combines TRBV7-2 with TRBJ1-1, with 9 positions matching TRBD1. CDR3 length equals 16 residues. From germline, CDR1 is SGHTA and CDR2 FQGNSA. Losses at the gene ends were 1 base for V and 5 bases for J; bases not matched to a gene: 8. The CDR3 DNA follows: TGTGCCAGCAGCTTAGTTGGGACAGGGTCGGATACTGAAGCTTTCTTT. Residues: CASSLVGTGSDTEAFF.

The V gene is TRBV5-6, the J gene TRBJ1-2; D is unclear. Trimming shortened V by 4 bases and J by 4 bases, and 8 bases separated the two germline ends. The V gene's germline CDR1 is SGHDT and CDR2 YYEEEE. The CDR3 length is 12 residues. CDR3 DNA sequence: TGTGCCAGCAGCCCCCGCCTCTATGGCTACACCTTC. Translation: CASSPRLYGYTF.

This chain links TRBV7-8 with TRBJ2-6; D ambiguous. From germline, CDR1 is SGHVS and CDR2 FQNEAQ. The V end was cut by 3 bases, the J end by 0 bases, with 6 bases between. The CDR3 loop spans 15 amino acids. CDR3 DNA: TGTGCCAGCAGCTTTGGCAGCTCTGGGGCCAACGTCCTGACTTTC. It translates to CASSFGSSGANVLTF.

V usage is TRBV9 and J usage is TRBJ1-3; D is unclear. The germline CDR1 and CDR2 sequences are SGDLS and YYNGEE. The length of the CDR3 is 15 residues. Trimming pared 3 bases from V and 0 bases from J, leaving 10 bases between. The CDR3 spells CASSGPVSSGNTIYF. The CDR3 coding sequence is TGTGCCAGCAGCGGACCTGTCAGCTCTGGAAACACCATATATTTT. Using reference TRBV9 and TRBJ1-3 for the parts outside the CDR3, the full variable domain is DSGVTQTPKHLITATGQRVTLRCSPRSGDLSVYWYQQSLDQGLQFLIQYYNGEERAKGNILERFSAQQFPDLHSELNLSSLELGDSALYFCASSGPVSSGNTIYFGEGSWLTVV.

This sequence joins TRBV29-1 and TRBJ2-5; weak D call: TRBD1 (5 bases). V was cut by 1 base and J by 4 bases, with 10 bases left in between. Per the germline V gene, CDR1 is SQVTM and CDR2 is ANQGSEA. This CDR3 spans 13 amino acids. The CDR3 spells CSVEGQGGETQYF. The CDR3 nucleotides read TGCAGCGTTGAAGGGCAGGGCGGAGAGACCCAGTACTTC.

V and J are TRBV7-3 and TRBJ2-3; 8 bases are shared with TRBD1. Trimming took 3 bases from V and 4 from J; bases not matched to a gene: 9. The CDR3 is 16 amino acids. The germline gives CDR1 SGHTA, CDR2 FQGTGA. The CDR3 DNA reads TGTGCCAGCAGCTTCCACAGGGGGACGCCAGCAGATACGCAGTATTTT. Translation gives CASSFHRGTPADTQYF.

The chain carries TRBV9 and TRBJ2-1; D not resolved. The length of the CDR3 is 15 residues. The germline gives CDR1 SGDLS, CDR2 YYNGEE. Deletions cut 0 bases from V and 0 bases from J, with 7 bases between. The CDR3 nucleotides are TGTGCCAGCAGCGTAGATGTCCTCTCCTACAATGAGCAGTTCTTC. Its protein is CASSVDVLSYNEQFF.

This chain links TRBV5-4 with TRBJ2-7; D is uncertain. There are 14 residues in the CDR3. Deletions cut 3 bases from V and 2 bases from J, with 12 bases between. The germline gives CDR1 SGHNT, CDR2 YYREEE (reference sequence). The CDR3 DNA is TGTGCCAGCAGCTCGGGTGCGGAGACCTACGAGCAGTACTTC. It specifies CASSSGAETYEQYF.

The rearrangement uses TRBV18 and TRBJ1-1; D is unclear. Germline CDR1 KGHSH, CDR2 LQKENI. There are 13 residues in the CDR3. Trimming took 0 bases from V and 1 from J, leaving 3 bases between them. The DNA of the CDR3 is TGTGCCAGCTCACCACCGGGGAACACTGAAGCTTTCTTT. Translating it yields CASSPPGNTEAFF.

The chain has TRBV18 and TRBJ1-1; maybe TRBD1 (6 bases). The length of the CDR3 is 14 residues. In germline, CDR1 is KGHSH, CDR2 LQKENI. Trimming stripped 6 bases from V and 4 bases from J, with 15 bases between. DNA of the CDR3: TGTGCCAGCTCCCTACAGGGCCAAAGCACTGAAGCTTTCTTT. Translated, it gives CASSLQGQSTEAFF.

V is TRBV2 and J is TRBJ2-3; D is ambiguous. Germline V gives CDR1 SNHLY, CDR2 FYNNEI. This CDR3 comprises 12 residues. V gave up 7 bases and J gave up 5 bases, with 10 bases separating them. CDR3 in DNA: TGTGCCAGCAAGGAGTCTGTAGATACGCAGTATTTT. This sequence encodes CASKESVDTQYF.

The rearrangement uses TRBV15 and TRBJ2-7; D call uncertain. Germline V gene data show CDR1 as LNHNV and CDR2 as YYDKDF (reference sequence). Trimming took 0 bases from V and 1 from J, leaving 7 bases between them. CDR3 length: 14 amino acids. The CDR3 sequence is CATSRDLGSYEQYF. The DNA for the CDR3 is TGTGCCACCAGCAGAGATCTGGGGTCCTACGAGCAGTACTTC.

V and J are TRBV5-4 and TRBJ1-2; unclear D gene. The CDR3 is made up of 16 amino acids. Trimming stripped 5 bases from V and 1 base from J, with 18 bases between. Germline CDR1 reads SGHNT; CDR2 reads YYREEE (reference sequence). In DNA, the CDR3 is TGTGCCAGCAGTAAATCCGGGAGCCTGATTAACTATGGCTACACCTTC. It specifies CASSKSGSLINYGYTF. The whole variable domain, filled in from reference TRBV5-4 and TRBJ1-2, reads ETGVTQSPTHLIKTRGQQVTLRCSSQSGHNTVSWYQQALGQGPQFIFQYYREEENGRGNFPPRFSGLQFPNYSSELNVNALELDDSALYLCASSKSGSLINYGYTFGSGTRLTVV.

This clone was found once. The chain joins TRBV5-1 to TRBJ2-5; the D gene is possibly TRBD2 (5 bases). Germline lookup yields CDR1 SGHRS and CDR2 YFSETQ. The CDR3 totals 13 residues. The ends were cut back, 4 bases at V and 4 bases at J, with 11 bases in the middle. CDR3 sequence: CASSRGLLETQYF. The DNA of the CDR3 is TGCGCCAGCAGCAGAGGACTCCTAGAGACCCAGTACTTC.

The chain is built from TRBV4-1 and TRBJ2-6; possible D gene TRBD1, 5 bases. Per the germline V gene, CDR1 is MGHRA and CDR2 is YSYEKL. V lost 1 base, J lost 0 bases, and 7 bases lay in between. The CDR3 contains 16 residues. CDR3 bases: TGCGCCAGCAGCCAAGGGGGCCTCTCTGGGGCCAACGTCCTGACTTTC. This sequence encodes CASSQGGLSGANVLTF.